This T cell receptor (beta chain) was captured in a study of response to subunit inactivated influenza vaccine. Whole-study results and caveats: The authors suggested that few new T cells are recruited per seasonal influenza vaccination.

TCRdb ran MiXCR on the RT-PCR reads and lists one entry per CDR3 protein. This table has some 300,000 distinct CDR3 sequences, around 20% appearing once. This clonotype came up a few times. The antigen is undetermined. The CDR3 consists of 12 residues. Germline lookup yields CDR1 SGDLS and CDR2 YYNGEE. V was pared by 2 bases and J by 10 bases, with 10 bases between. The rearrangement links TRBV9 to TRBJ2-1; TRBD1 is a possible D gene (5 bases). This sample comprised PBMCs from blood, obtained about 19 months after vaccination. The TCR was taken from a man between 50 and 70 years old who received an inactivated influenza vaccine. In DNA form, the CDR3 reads TGTGCCAGCAGCGTGCTTTGGGGCGAGCAGTTCTTC. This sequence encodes CASSVLWGEQFF.